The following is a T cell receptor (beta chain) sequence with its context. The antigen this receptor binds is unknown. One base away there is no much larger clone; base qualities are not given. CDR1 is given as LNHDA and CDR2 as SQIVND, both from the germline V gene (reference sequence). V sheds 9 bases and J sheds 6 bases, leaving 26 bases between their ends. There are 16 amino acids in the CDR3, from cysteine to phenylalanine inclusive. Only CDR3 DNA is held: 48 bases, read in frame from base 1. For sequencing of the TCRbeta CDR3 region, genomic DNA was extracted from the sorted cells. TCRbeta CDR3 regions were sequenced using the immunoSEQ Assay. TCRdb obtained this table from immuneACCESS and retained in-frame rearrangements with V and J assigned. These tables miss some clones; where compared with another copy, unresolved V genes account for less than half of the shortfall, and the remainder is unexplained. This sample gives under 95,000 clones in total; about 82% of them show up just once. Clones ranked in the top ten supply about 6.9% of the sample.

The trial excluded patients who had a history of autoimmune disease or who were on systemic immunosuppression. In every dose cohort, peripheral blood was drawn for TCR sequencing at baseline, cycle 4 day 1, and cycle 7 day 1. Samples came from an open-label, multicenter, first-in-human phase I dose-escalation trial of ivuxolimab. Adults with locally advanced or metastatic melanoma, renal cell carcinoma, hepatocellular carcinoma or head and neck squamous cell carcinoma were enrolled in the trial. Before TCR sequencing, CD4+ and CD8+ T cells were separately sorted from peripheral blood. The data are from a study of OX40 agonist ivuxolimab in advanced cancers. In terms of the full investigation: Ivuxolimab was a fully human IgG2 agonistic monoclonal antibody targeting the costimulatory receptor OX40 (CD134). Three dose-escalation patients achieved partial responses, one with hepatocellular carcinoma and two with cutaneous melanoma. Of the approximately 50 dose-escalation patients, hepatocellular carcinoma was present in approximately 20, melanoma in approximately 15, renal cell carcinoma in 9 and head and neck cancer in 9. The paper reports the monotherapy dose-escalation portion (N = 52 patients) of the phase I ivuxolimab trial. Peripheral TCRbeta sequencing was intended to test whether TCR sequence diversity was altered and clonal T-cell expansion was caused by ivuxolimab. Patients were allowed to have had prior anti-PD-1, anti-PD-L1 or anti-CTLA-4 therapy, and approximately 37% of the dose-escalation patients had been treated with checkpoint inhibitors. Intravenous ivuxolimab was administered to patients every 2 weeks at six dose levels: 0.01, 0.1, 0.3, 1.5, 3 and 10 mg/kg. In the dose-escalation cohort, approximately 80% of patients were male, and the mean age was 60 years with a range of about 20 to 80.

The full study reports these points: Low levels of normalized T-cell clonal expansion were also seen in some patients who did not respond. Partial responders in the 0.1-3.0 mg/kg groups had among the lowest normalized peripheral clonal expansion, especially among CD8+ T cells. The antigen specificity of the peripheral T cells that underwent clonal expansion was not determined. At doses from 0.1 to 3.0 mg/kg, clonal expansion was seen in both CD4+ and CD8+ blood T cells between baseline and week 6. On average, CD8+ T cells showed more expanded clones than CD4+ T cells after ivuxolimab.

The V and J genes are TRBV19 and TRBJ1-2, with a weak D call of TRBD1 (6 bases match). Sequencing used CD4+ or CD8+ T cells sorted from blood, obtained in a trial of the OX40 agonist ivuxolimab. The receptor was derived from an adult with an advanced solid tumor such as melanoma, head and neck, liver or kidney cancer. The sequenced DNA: TGTGCCAGCATCTTCAGGGGTGGGGGGACATTCCATGGCTACACCTTC. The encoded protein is CASIFRGGGTFHGYTF.